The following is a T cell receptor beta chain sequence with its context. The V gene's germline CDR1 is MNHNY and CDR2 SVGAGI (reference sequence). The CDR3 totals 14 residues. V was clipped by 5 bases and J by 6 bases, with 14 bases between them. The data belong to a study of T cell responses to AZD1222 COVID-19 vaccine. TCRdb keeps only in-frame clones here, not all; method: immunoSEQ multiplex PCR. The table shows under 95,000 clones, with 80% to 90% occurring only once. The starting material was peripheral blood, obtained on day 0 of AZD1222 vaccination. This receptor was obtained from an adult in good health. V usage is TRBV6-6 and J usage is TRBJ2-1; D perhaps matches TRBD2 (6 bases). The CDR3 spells CASSRFGTLNEQFF. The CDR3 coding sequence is TGTGCCAGCAGTCGCTTCGGGACTCTCAATGAGCAGTTCTTC.